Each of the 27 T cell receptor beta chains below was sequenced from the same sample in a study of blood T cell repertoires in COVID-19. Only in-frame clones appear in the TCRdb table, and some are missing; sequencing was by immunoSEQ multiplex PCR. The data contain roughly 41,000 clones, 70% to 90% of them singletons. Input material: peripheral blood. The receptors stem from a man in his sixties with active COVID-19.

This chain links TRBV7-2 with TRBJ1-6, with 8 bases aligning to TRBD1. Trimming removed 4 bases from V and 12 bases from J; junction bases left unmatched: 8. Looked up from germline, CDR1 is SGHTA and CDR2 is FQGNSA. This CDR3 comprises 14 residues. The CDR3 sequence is CASSSGTGRVPLHF. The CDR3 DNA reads TGTGCCAGCAGCTCGGGGACAGGCAGAGTACCCCTCCACTTT.

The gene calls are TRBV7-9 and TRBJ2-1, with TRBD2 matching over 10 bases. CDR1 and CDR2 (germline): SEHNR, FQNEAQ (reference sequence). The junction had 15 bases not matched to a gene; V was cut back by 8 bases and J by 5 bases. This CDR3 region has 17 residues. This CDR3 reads CASPTGLARGLNNEQFF. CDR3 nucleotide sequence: TGTGCCAGCCCAACGGGACTAGCGAGGGGACTCAACAATGAGCAGTTCTTC.

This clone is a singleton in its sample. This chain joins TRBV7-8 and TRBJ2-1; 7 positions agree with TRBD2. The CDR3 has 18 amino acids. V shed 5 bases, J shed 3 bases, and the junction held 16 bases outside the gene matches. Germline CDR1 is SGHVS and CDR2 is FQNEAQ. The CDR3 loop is CASSPGDLVAGVYNEQFF. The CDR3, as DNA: TGTGCCAGCAGCCCGGGGGATCTAGTGGCGGGGGTCTACAATGAGCAGTTCTTC.

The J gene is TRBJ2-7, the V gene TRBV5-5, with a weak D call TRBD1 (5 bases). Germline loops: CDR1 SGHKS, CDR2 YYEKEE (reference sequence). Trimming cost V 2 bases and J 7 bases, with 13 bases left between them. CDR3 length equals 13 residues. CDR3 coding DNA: TGTGCCAGCAGCTTTTTTCCAGGGTGGGAGCAGTACTTC. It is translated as CASSFFPGWEQYF. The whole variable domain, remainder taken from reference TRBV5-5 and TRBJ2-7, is DAGVTQSPTHLIKTRGQQVTLRCSPISGHKSVSWYQQVLGQGPQFIFQYYEKEERGRGNFPDRFSARQFPNYSSELNVNALLLGDSALYLCASSFFPGWEQYFGPGTRLTVT.

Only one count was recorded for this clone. CDR3 nucleotides: TGTGCCAGTAGCCGACAGGGCTACGAGCAGTACTTC. Its translation: CASSRQGYEQYF. V is TRBV19 and J is TRBJ2-7; 7 nucleotides agree with TRBD1. The CDR3 contains 12 residues. With V trimmed by 6 bases and J by 3 bases, 2 bases remained unmatched. CDR1 LNHDA and CDR2 SQIVND come from the germline V gene (reference sequence).

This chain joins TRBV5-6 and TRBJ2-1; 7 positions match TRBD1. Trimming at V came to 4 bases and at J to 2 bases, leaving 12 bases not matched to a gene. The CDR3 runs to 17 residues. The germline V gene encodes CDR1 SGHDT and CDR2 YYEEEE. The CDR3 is CASSKDRKAWAYNEQFF. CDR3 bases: TGTGCCAGCAGCAAGGACAGGAAGGCCTGGGCCTACAATGAGCAGTTCTTC.

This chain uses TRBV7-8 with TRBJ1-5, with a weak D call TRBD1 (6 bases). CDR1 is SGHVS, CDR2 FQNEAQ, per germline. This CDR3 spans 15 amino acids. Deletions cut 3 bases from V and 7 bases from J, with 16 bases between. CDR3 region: CASSFGVGASQPQHF. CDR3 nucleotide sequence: TGTGCCAGCAGCTTTGGGGTGGGGGCGTCCCAGCCCCAGCATTTT.

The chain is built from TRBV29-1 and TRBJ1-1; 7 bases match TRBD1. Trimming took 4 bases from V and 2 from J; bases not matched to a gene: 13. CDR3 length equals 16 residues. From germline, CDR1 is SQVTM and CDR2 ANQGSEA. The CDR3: CSVGATRGQRNTEAFF. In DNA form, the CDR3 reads TGCAGCGTTGGGGCGACGAGGGGGCAGAGAAACACTGAAGCTTTCTTT.

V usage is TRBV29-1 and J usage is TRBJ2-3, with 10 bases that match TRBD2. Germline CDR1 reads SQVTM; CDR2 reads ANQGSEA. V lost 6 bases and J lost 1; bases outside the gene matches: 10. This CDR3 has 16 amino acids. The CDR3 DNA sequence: TGCAGCGTCGAATCGGCTAGCGGGAGTGGCACAGATACGCAGTATTTT. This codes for CSVESASGSGTDTQYF.

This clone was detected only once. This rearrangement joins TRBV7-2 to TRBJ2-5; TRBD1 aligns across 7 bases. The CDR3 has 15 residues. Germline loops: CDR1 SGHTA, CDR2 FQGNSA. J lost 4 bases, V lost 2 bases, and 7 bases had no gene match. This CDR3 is CASSLRQGVGETQYF. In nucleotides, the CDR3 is TGTGCCAGCAGCTTACGGCAGGGGGTCGGAGAGACCCAGTACTTC.

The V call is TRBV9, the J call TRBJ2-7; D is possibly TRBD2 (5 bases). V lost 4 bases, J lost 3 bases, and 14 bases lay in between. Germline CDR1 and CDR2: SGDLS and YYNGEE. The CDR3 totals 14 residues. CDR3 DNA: TGTGCCAGCAGCCCCTCCGGGATAGGCTACGAGCAGTACTTC. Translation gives CASSPSGIGYEQYF.

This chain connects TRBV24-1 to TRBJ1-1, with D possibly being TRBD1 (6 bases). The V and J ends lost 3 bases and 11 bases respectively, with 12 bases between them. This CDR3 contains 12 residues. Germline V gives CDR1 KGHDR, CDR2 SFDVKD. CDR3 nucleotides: TGTGCCACCAGTGATCGAGGGGGAACGGCTTTCTTT. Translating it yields CATSDRGGTAFF.

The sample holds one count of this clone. CDR3 sequence reads: CASSPGPYEQYF. CDR3 DNA: TGTGCCAGCAGCCCTGGGCCCTACGAGCAGTACTTC. V is TRBV3-1 (or the pseudogene TRBV3-2) and J is TRBJ2-7; D is undetermined. This CDR3 spans 12 amino acids. V shed 4 bases and J shed 2 bases, with 6 bases lying between them. Germline assignment: CDR1 LGHDT and CDR2 YNNKEL (reference sequence).

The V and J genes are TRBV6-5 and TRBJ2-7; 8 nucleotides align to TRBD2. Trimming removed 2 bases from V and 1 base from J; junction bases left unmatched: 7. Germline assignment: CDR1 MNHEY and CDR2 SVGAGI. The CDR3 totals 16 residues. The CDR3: CASSYRSGSVSYEQYF. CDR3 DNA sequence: TGTGCCAGCAGTTACCGAAGCGGGAGTGTTTCCTACGAGCAGTACTTC.

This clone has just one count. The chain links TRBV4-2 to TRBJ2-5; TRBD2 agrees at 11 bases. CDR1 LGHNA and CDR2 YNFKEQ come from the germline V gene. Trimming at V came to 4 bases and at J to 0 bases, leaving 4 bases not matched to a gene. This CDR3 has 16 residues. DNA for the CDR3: TGTGCCAGCAGCCCGACTAGCGGGGAGTACCAAGAGACCCAGTACTTC. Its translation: CASSPTSGEYQETQYF.

The CDR3 DNA is TGTGCCATCAGTCGGGGGGGTGCGGCCCTAAGCACAGATACGCAGTATTTT. Its protein product is CAISRGGAALSTDTQYF. The chain recombines TRBV10-3 with TRBJ2-3, with 8 bases fitting TRBD2. Germline-derived CDR1 and CDR2 are ENHRY and SYGVKD. The V gene end was trimmed by 5 bases and the J gene end by 0 bases; junction bases not matched to a gene: 10. There are 17 residues in the CDR3.

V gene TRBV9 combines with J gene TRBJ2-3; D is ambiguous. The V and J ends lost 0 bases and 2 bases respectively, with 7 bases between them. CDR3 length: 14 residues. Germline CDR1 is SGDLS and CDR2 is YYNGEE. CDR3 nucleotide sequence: TGTGCCAGCAGCGTAGCTGGCATCACAGATACGCAGTATTTT. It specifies CASSVAGITDTQYF.

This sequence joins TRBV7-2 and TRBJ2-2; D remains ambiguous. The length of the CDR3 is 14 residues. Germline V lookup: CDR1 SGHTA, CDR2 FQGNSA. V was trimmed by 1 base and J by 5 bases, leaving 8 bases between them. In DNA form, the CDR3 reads TGTGCCAGCAGCTTAGGAATTCAGACCGGGGAGCTGTTTTTT. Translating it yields CASSLGIQTGELFF.

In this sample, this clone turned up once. The CDR3 is CASAGTSGTMSSYNEQFF. CDR3 nucleotide sequence: TGTGCTAGTGCCGGGACTAGCGGGACCATGAGCTCCTACAATGAGCAGTTCTTC. This chain uses TRBV12-5 with TRBJ2-1; TRBD2 matches at 13 bases. This CDR3 spans 18 amino acids. Germline V gene data show CDR1 as LGHNT and CDR2 as FRNRAP. J lost 0 bases, V lost 7 bases, and 9 bases had no gene match.

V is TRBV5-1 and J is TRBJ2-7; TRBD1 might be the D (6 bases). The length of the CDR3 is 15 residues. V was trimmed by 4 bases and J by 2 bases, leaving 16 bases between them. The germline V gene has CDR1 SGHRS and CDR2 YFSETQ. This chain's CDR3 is CASSPFGGDAYEQYF. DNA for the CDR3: TGCGCCAGCAGCCCTTTTGGGGGCGACGCCTACGAGCAGTACTTC.

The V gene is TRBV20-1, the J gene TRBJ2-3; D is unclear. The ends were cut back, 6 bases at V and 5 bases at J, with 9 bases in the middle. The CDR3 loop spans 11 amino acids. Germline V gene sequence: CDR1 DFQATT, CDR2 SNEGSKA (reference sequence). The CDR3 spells CSAALLDTQYF. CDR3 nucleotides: TGCAGTGCGGCCTTATTAGATACGCAGTATTTT.

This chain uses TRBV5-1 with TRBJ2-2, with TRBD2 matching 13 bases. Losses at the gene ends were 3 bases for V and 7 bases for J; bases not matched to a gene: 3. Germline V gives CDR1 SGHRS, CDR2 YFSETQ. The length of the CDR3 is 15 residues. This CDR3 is CASSWTSGGRGELFF. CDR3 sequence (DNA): TGCGCCAGCAGCTGGACTAGCGGGGGCCGCGGGGAGCTGTTTTTT.

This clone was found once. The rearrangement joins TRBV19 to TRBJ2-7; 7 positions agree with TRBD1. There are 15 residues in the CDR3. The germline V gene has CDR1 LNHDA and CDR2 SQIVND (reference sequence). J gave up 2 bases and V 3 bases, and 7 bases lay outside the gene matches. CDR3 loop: CASSIWAGGTYEQYF. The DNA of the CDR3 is TGTGCCAGTAGTATTTGGGCAGGGGGTACCTACGAGCAGTACTTC.

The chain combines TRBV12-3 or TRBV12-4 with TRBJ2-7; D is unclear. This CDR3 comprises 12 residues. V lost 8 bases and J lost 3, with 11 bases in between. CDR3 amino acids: CASSSRFYEQYF. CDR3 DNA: TGTGCCAGCTCGTCCCGTTTCTACGAGCAGTACTTC.

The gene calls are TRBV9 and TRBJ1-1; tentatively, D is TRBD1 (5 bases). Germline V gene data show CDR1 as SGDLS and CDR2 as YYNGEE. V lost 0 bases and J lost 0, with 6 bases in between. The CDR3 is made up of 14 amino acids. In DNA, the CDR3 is TGTGCCAGCAGCGTAGAGGGGATGAACACTGAAGCTTTCTTT. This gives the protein CASSVEGMNTEAFF.

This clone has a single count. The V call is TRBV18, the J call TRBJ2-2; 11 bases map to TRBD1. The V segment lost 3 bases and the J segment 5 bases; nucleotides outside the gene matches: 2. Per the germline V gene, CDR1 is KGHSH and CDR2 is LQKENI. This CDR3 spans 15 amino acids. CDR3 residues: CASSPDRGQTGELFF. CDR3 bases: TGTGCCAGCTCACCGGACAGGGGGCAAACCGGGGAGCTGTTTTTT.

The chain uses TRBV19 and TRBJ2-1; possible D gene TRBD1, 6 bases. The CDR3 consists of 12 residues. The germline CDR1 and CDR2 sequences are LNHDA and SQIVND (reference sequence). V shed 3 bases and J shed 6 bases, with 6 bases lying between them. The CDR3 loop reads CASSMTGNEQFF. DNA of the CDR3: TGTGCCAGTAGTATGACAGGCAATGAGCAGTTCTTC.